This T cell receptor (beta chain) was recorded in a study of OX40 agonist ivuxolimab in advanced cancers. As for the study in general: There were three patients with partial responses, one having hepatocellular carcinoma and two cutaneous melanoma. Study results and limitations: Certain nonresponders additionally had low normalized T-cell clonal expansion. Researchers did not establish what antigens the expanded peripheral T cells target. Fewer expanded clones were found on average in CD4+ than in CD8+ T cells.

TCRdb keeps only in-frame clones here, not all; method: immunoSEQ multiplex PCR. This table has around 72,000 clones, about 81% appearing once. A word on this clone: What it binds is unknown.

The CDR3 is 16 amino acids. V lost 3 bases, J lost 2 bases, and 14 bases lay in between. Germline-derived CDR1 and CDR2 are MNHEY and SMNVEV (reference sequence). The receptor's source is an adult with an advanced solid tumor such as melanoma, head and neck, liver or kidney cancer. The V gene is TRBV27, the J gene TRBJ1-5; D ambiguous. Sequencing was performed on CD4+ or CD8+ T cells sorted from blood, taken in a trial of the OX40 agonist ivuxolimab. For the CDR3, the DNA is TGTGCCAGCAGTTTGGGTGGCAGCCTGGGCAATCAGCCCCAGCATTTT. It codes for CASSLGGSLGNQPQHF.